The present T cell receptor beta chain was sequenced within a study of blood T cell repertoires in COVID-19. V lost 4 bases, J lost 11 bases, and 18 bases lay in between. The CDR3 loop spans 13 amino acids. CDR1 is SGHDT, CDR2 YYEEEE, per germline. Sequencing used immunoSEQ multiplex PCR; TCRdb keeps in-frame clones, though not all of them. This table holds roughly 390,000 clones, 85% found once. The TCR comes from a woman under 30 with acute or convalescent COVID-19. The sequencing sample was made of peripheral blood. The chain carries TRBV5-6 and TRBJ1-1; D not certain. CDR3 sequence reads: CASSGSYLGDAFF. The CDR3 DNA reads as TGTGCCAGCAGCGGATCATACCTCGGGGATGCTTTCTTT.